This TCR beta chain was captured in a study of cytomegalovirus exposure and HLA in healthy donors (dated by TCRdb to about 2017). Study-wide context: An earlier analysis of fewer than 750 of the donors reported under 300 Gb of sequence data and around 110 million unique TCR beta sequences obtained from some 170 million T cells. An early release that covered several hundred HLA-typed donors contained approximately 300 gigabases of sequencing data and 70 million to 100 million unique TCR sequences. Of the approximately 370 genotyped donors, 65% to 90% were placed in the genetic ancestry cluster associated with self-reported Caucasian donors. The study aimed to test whether signatures of past pathogen exposure could be identified by cataloging public T cell receptors. Using immunosequencing, the study profiled T cell repertoires from approximately 700 subjects and related those repertoires to cytomegalovirus serostatus. Besides the first cohort of 666 subjects, a separate validation cohort made up of roughly 120 different subjects was used. The study combined high-throughput TCR immunosequencing, statistical association of individual TCRs with disease status, and machine learning to predict cytomegalovirus infection status. To study patterns of TCR occurrence, a later analysis re-analyzed previously published TCR beta repertoires from around 670 donors and added high-resolution HLA genotyping. Rather than using new phenotypic data, the later analysis identified candidate immune exposures from TCR beta sequences and from how often those sequences occurred across donors. An earlier analysis of nearly 600 of the donors applied high-throughput TCR beta sequencing to assess whether each TCR beta V gene segment acted as functional or pseudogenic. Donor age, sex, ethnicity and CMV serostatus were compiled alongside the repertoire data. A later genetic analysis took genome-wide SNP genotypes for about three fifths of the roughly 670 donors and used that subset as a discovery cohort. All discovery cohort repertoires had been generated on a single sequencing platform. Both class I and class II loci were covered by HLA typing, at four-digit resolution. The number of typed donors differed by locus: roughly 629-640 for A, B, C, DRB1 and DQB1; approximately 520 for DQA1; approximately 610 for DPA1; and roughly 470 for DPB1. Several DR-DQ haplotypes were treated as single units for association and clustering because of strong linkage in the cohort. Across roughly 420 genotyped donors of the cohort, an average of about 250,000 unique TCR beta nucleotide sequences per donor were sequenced, and 15% to 20% of those sequences were non-productive. Points the paper makes about the study in general: Because counts were too low, approximately 18 rarely observed V segments, including chromosome 9 orphons, were excluded from the earlier analysis of some 540 of the donors. Linkage disequilibrium might explain the correlated functional status among segregating V segments, but an unknown experimental factor could not be excluded. According to the authors, the approach could potentially be generalized to other disease states and immunological phenotypes. A later analysis found that TCR association rates varied across HLA loci, with DRB1 alleles showing the most associated TCRs and HLA-C alleles the fewest. In a later analysis, 16,951 TCR beta sequences were associated with specific HLA alleles at a false discovery rate of 0.05. In this cohort, only TCR beta chains were sequenced, and detectable features were limited by the absence of alpha or paired-chain data. Because HLA typing was missing for some donors at each locus, association tests included only the typed subset. The sequencing pipeline was judged likely to have produced a cluster of highly shared sequence variants as a technical artifact. The classifier was reported to diagnose cytomegalovirus status with high specificity and sensitivity in both the original cohort and the validation cohort. Immune exposure information for the cohort was limited to CMV serostatus. While some public TCRs were present in many individuals, most TCR sequences turned up only very rarely across donors. A further reported finding was that TCR beta sequences accurately predicted the HLA-A and HLA-B alleles for most subjects in the first cohort. According to a later genetic analysis, donors in an Asian-associated ancestry cluster had fewer N-insertions in productive TCRs than the approximately 670-donor mean. A total of fewer than 200 TCR beta chains were listed by the study as associated with cytomegalovirus. According to a later analysis, most CMV-associated TCR beta chains appeared to be HLA-restricted, and the HLA associations seemed to be driven largely by CMV exposure. In a later genetic analysis, a missense DCLRE1C variant was associated with V-gene and J-gene trimming of TCR beta chains, and the association was replicated in an independent cohort. Several of the top co-occurrence clusters appeared to be linked to parvovirus B19, influenza, CMV and Epstein-Barr virus, according to a later analysis. An earlier analysis of approximately 590 of the donors showed that most TCR beta V segments appeared in productive rearrangements either about 87% or about 30% of the time, which broadly matched IMGT annotations. In a later analysis, HLA-associated TCR beta chains showed more clonal expansion and lower generation probabilities than non-associated chains that were equally common. Roughly uniform sequencing depth across donors was assumed in presence/absence analyses, although this assumption may not hold. A few of the identified cytomegalovirus-associated TCR beta chains were confirmed in vitro to be specific for cytomegalovirus antigens. When HLA alleles, especially DR and DQ, strongly co-occurred, attributing TCR associations to individual alleles was difficult.

To prepare the library, the immunoSEQ multiplex PCR assay was applied. For the multiplex PCR, a mixture combining 60 forward primers for TCR Vbeta segments and 13 reverse primers for TCR Jbeta segments was used. Amplification of the CDR3 region of rearranged TCR beta genes was performed with a multiplex PCR assay on genomic DNA. The Illumina HiSeq System was used to sequence the amplified TCR beta libraries as 87-base-pair reads. The study's processing was this. A later analysis counted approximately 74 million unique TCR beta chains across the 700 or so repertoires, and 9 million to 14 million of these chains were shared by at least two donors. To remove PCR and sequencing errors, raw reads were error-corrected and collapsed into unique sequences using a nearest-neighbor algorithm that merged closely related sequences. Alignment of CDR3 sequences to IMGT reference sequences was used to assign V, D and J gene segments. For a sequence to be retained, a match of at least six nucleotides to both a V gene segment and a J gene segment was required. A rearrangement was called productive if the CDR3 had no stop codons and remained in frame with V and J, and every other rearrangement was called non-productive. CDR3 was defined by IMGT convention, running from the second conserved V-encoded cysteine to the conserved J-encoded phenylalanine. The earlier analysis of approximately 590 of the donors excluded any sequence lacking an unambiguous match to a single V gene segment. In an earlier analysis of around 600 of the donors, V segments were called functional above 56.7% productive rearrangements and were called segregating when the between-donor standard deviation exceeded 5%. A statistical classification framework was developed to diagnose cytomegalovirus status using the catalog of TCR beta chain sequences. A later analysis assigned V and J genes by comparing TCR nucleotide sequences with IMGT/GENE-DB human TR gene sequences. A later analysis assigned CDR3 sequences and most-parsimonious VDJ recombination scenarios with the TCRdist pipeline. In a later analysis, each TCR beta chain was defined by its CDR3 amino acid sequence together with its V-gene family, and reads without a unique V-gene family were excluded. A later analysis removed roughly 590 highly shared, low-generation-probability nucleotide sequences to deal with suspected cross-contamination and a sequencing artifact. A later analysis calculated a clonal expansion index for each public chain from normalized within-repertoire ranks of inferred template counts. In a later analysis, generation probabilities were computed using a VDJ recombination model fitted to out-of-frame rearrangements, and the results were checked against IGoR. In a later analysis, TCR-TCR, TCR-HLA and TCR-CMV co-occurrence was scored with hypergeometric tests, and a repertoire-size bias correction was applied to TCR pairs. In a later analysis, false discovery rates were estimated by permuting HLA or CMV assignments 20 times. A later analysis grouped co-occurring TCRs with DBSCAN, adding TCRdist sequence similarity when clustering within HLA-allele-positive subsets. Repertoires with fewer than 30,000 or more than 120,000 public chains, plus five repertoires with anomalous nucleotide sharing, were excluded from co-occurrence clustering. The table comes from immuneACCESS by way of TCRdb, which keeps in-frame sequences with V and J called. Part of the clones is missing from these tables; in studies checked, under half for an unresolved V gene and the rest for unknown reasons. That table furnishes V, J and clone size, whereas the DNA furnished D and trimming. The sample contains roughly 140,000 clones, approximately 72% of them found a single time. Approximately 2% of the sample goes to the ten largest clones.

Points on this clone: This receptor's antigen is unknown. Base qualities are not recorded, but no much larger clone differs from it by a single base.

In total, around 600 healthy bone marrow donors made up the cohort. At the time of sampling, all cohort members were nominally healthy, though unrecorded immune exposures were likely present. The donor tested CMV seronegative and was one of the 352 seronegative cohort members. Every donor gave a peripheral blood sample, and the peripheral blood mononuclear cells from that sample were used for TCR beta sequencing. The Qiagen DNeasy Blood Extraction Kit was used to extract genomic DNA from the blood cell samples. Source material: PBMCs. The origin of this receptor is a man in his forties in good health and CMV-seronegative.

The CDR3 has the sequence CASSLYGRETDEQFF. The nucleotide sequence is TGTGCCAGCAGCTTATACGGTCGGGAGACGGATGAGCAGTTCTTC. The chain is encoded by TRBV11-2 joined to TRBJ2-1; TRBD2 is perhaps the D gene, given 6 matching bases. The CDR3 holds 15 amino acids from the cysteine to the phenylalanine. Here the CDR3 DNA is all that survives: 45 bases in frame from base 1. The CDR1 and CDR2 encoded by the germline V gene are SGHAT and FQNNGV. V is clipped by 2 bases and J by 8 bases, and the sequence between their germline boundaries is 16 bases long.